The 27 T cell receptor beta chains given below trace back to one sample, sequenced in a study of PD-L1 blockade in urothelial cancer. Clones were sequenced by immunoSEQ multiplex PCR, and TCRdb holds only the in-frame ones, with some missing. The profile shows 30,000 or so clones, 75% to 90% of them singletons. The sequencing used PBMCs, collected around atezolizumab (anti-PD-L1) treatment. The source is a middle-aged man with urothelial cancer.

This chain joins TRBV25-1 and TRBJ2-1; 15 bases line up with TRBD2. V was pared by 0 bases and J by 7 bases, with 4 bases of the junction left unmatched. The CDR3 runs 17 residues. The germline V gene has CDR1 MGHDK and CDR2 SYGVNS. The CDR3 bases are TGTGCCAGCAGTGAATACAGGACTAGCGGGAGGGGGAATGAGCAGTTCTTC. The encoded protein is CASSEYRTSGRGNEQFF.

The rearrangement joins TRBV14 to TRBJ2-2; 9 bases are a match to TRBD1. Per the germline V gene, CDR1 is SGHDN and CDR2 is FVKESK. This CDR3 spans 15 amino acids. J lost 6 bases, V lost 5 bases, and 7 bases had no gene match. Here the CDR3 DNA reads TGTGCCAGCAGCGAGGGGACAGGGACGGCCGGGGAGCTGTTTTTT. Amino acid sequence: CASSEGTGTAGELFF.

The rearrangement joins TRBV9 to TRBJ2-2; 12 bases map to TRBD2. Germline CDR1 is SGDLS and CDR2 is YYNGEE. V lost 4 bases, J lost 0 bases, and 4 bases stayed unmatched. This CDR3 spans 17 amino acids. CDR3 region: CASSFGLAGPNTGELFF. The CDR3 nucleotides are TGTGCCAGCAGCTTTGGACTAGCGGGACCGAACACCGGGGAGCTGTTTTTT.

The chain couples TRBV5-1 to TRBJ1-4; D may be TRBD1 (6 bases). V lost 4 bases and J 7 bases, leaving 20 bases between the germline ends. The length of the CDR3 is 16 residues. Germline values: CDR1 SGHRS, CDR2 YFSETQ. CDR3 region: CASSLGTGTPGEKLFF. The DNA for the CDR3 is TGCGCCAGCAGCCTTGGAACCGGGACACCGGGTGAAAAACTGTTTTTT.

This chain links TRBV19 with TRBJ1-1, with 9 nucleotides matching TRBD1. The germline V gene has CDR1 LNHDA and CDR2 SQIVND (reference sequence). Germline trimming cut 4 bases from V and 11 bases from J; bases unmatched to any gene: 11. CDR3 length equals 14 residues. CDR3 sequence reads: CASSRDRDRVGAFF. The CDR3 DNA follows: TGTGCCAGTAGTAGAGACCGGGACAGGGTGGGGGCTTTCTTT.

The chain employs TRBV28 and TRBJ1-1, with D possibly being TRBD1 (6 bases). CDR1 is MDHEN and CDR2 is SYDVKM in the germline V gene. The CDR3 loop spans 14 amino acids. V lost 7 bases and J 11 bases, leaving 23 bases between the germline ends. The CDR3 DNA sequence: TGTGCCAGCATCTCGCGGGGGGCCGGAGTTAGGGCTTTCTTT. Its translation is CASISRGAGVRAFF.

The chain employs TRBV11-2 and TRBJ2-2, with D hard to call. This CDR3 has 13 amino acids. Trimming shortened V by 0 bases and J by 7 bases, and 6 bases separated the two germline ends. From germline, CDR1 is SGHAT and CDR2 FQNNGV. The CDR3 protein is CASSLDPSGELFF. CDR3 DNA: TGTGCCAGCAGCTTAGATCCTAGCGGGGAGCTGTTTTTT.

The V gene is TRBV19, the J gene TRBJ1-1; D is possibly TRBD1 (6 bases). Trimming cost V 6 bases and J 5 bases, with 16 bases left between them. The CDR3 runs to 14 residues. Germline V gene lookup returns CDR1 LNHDA and CDR2 SQIVND (reference sequence). The DNA for the CDR3 is TGTGCCAGTAGGAGCGGGGGCTGGGGGACTGAAGCTTTCTTT. Protein product: CASRSGGWGTEAFF.

This clone was detected once. This sequence joins TRBV19 and TRBJ1-5, with 8 bases aligning to TRBD1. From germline, CDR1 is LNHDA and CDR2 SQIVND (reference sequence). Losses at the gene ends were 3 bases for V and 15 bases for J; bases not matched to a gene: 10. The CDR3 consists of 13 residues. The CDR3 region is CASSIQQGGLRHF. The CDR3 bases are TGTGCCAGTAGTATCCAACAGGGGGGGCTTCGGCATTTT.

The chain links TRBV10-1 to TRBJ2-2; the match to TRBD1 covers 8 bases. This CDR3 comprises 14 residues. Losses at the gene ends were 7 bases for V and 3 bases for J; bases not matched to a gene: 4. Germline assignment: CDR1 WNHNN and CDR2 SYGVQD (reference sequence). Written as DNA, the CDR3 is TGCGCCAGCAAGGGACAGGATTACACCGGGGAGCTGTTTTTT. Translation gives CASKGQDYTGELFF.

The V call is TRBV29-1, the J call TRBJ2-1; no clear D gene. Trimming took off 6 bases at V and 2 bases at J, with 17 bases between the two ends. The germline gives CDR1 SQVTM, CDR2 ANQGSEA. This CDR3 is built from 15 residues. CDR3 region: CSVQPTTETYNEQFF. As DNA, the CDR3 is TGCAGCGTCCAGCCAACGACGGAGACCTACAATGAGCAGTTCTTC.

This clone has more than one count but fewer than ten. The chain uses TRBV5-1 and TRBJ2-1; 9 nucleotides agree with TRBD2. The ends lost 4 bases at V and 9 bases at J; junction bases unmatched: 8. Germline CDR1 SGHRS, CDR2 YFSETQ. This CDR3 region has 14 residues. The CDR3 region is CASSPEREVVEQFF. DNA for the CDR3: TGCGCCAGCAGCCCGGAGCGGGAGGTTGTTGAGCAGTTCTTC.

V gene TRBV5-1 combines with J gene TRBJ1-3; TRBD1 aligns across 12 bases. This CDR3 contains 17 residues. After removal of 0 bases from V and 3 bases from J, the junction contained 4 bases not matched to a gene. Germline CDR1 is SGHRS and CDR2 is YFSETQ. The DNA for the CDR3 is TGCGCCAGCAGCTTGGAGGGACAGGGGGCTTTTGGAAACACCATATATTTT. Translation: CASSLEGQGAFGNTIYF.

This clone was picked up a small number of times. This chain uses TRBV11-1 with TRBJ2-7; 9 positions agree with TRBD1. The CDR3 covers 15 residues. Trimming removed 4 bases from V and 6 bases from J; junction bases left unmatched: 10. Germline CDR1 reads SGHAT; CDR2 reads FQDESV (reference sequence). CDR3 loop: CASSSSRGQGIEQYF. CDR3 DNA sequence: TGTGCCAGCAGCTCTTCCAGGGGACAGGGAATCGAGCAGTACTTC. Based on the CDR3 plus reference TRBV11-1 and TRBJ2-7, the full variable domain is EAEVAQSPRYKITEKSQAVAFWCDPISGHATLYWYRQILGQGPELLVQFQDESVVDDSQLPKDRFSAERLKGVDSTLKIQPAELGDSAMYLCASSSSRGQGIEQYFGPGTRLTVT.

The V gene is TRBV7-8, the J gene TRBJ1-1; TRBD1 agrees at 8 bases. The CDR3 has 14 amino acids. With 3 bases clipped from V and 6 bases from J, the junction kept 6 bases outside the gene matches. Germline V gene sequence: CDR1 SGHVS, CDR2 FQNEAQ. The CDR3 protein is CASSFDRGGPEAFF. The CDR3 DNA sequence: TGTGCCAGCAGCTTCGACAGGGGAGGTCCTGAAGCTTTCTTT.

J is TRBJ2-7 and V is TRBV5-1; 14 nucleotides align to TRBD2. V was clipped by 4 bases and J by 0 bases; unmatched bases: 3. The CDR3 has 16 amino acids. Germline CDR1 SGHRS, CDR2 YFSETQ. CDR3 sequence reads: CASSKGTSGGSYEQYF. CDR3 DNA: TGCGCCAGCAGCAAGGGGACTAGCGGGGGCTCCTACGAGCAGTACTTC.

The CDR3 sequence is CASSRQGVGGPHEQYF. The DNA for the CDR3 is TGTGCCAGCTCACGTCAGGGGGTTGGAGGACCCCACGAGCAGTACTTC. This chain joins TRBV18 and TRBJ2-7; 7 bases align to TRBD1. Trimming removed 4 bases from V and 5 bases from J; junction bases left unmatched: 14. The CDR3 runs 16 residues. Germline values: CDR1 KGHSH, CDR2 LQKENI.

The chain joins TRBV19 to TRBJ2-5; D is possibly TRBD2 (6 bases). From germline, CDR1 is LNHDA and CDR2 SQIVND (reference sequence). The CDR3 has 13 amino acids. V gave up 6 bases and J gave up 2 bases, with 10 bases separating them. The CDR3 DNA reads TGTGCCAGTAGGGACTATACTCAAGAGACCCAGTACTTC. Translated, it gives CASRDYTQETQYF.

This clone was seen a handful of times. The chain has TRBV6-6 and TRBJ1-5, with a weak D call TRBD1 (6 bases). Germline V gene sequence: CDR1 MNHNY, CDR2 SVGAGI (reference sequence). The CDR3 consists of 16 residues. V dropped 6 bases and J dropped 0 bases, with 15 bases sitting between them. As DNA, the CDR3 is TGTGCCAGCAGCCCGACGACAGGTGGTAGCAATCAGCCCCAGCATTTT. Its protein product is CASSPTTGGSNQPQHF.

This clone was found once. The chain couples TRBV19 to TRBJ2-7, with D tentatively TRBD2 (7 bases). Germline CDR1 LNHDA, CDR2 SQIVND (reference sequence). V lost 4 bases and J 2 bases, leaving 15 bases between the germline ends. This CDR3 contains 15 residues. For the CDR3, the DNA is TGTGCCAGTAGTAGCCGGGGGGCGGGGGCCTACGAGCAGTACTTC. Its translation: CASSSRGAGAYEQYF.

This chain links TRBV5-1 with TRBJ1-1, with 7 bases lining up with TRBD1. V lost 4 bases and J lost 3; bases outside the gene matches: 9. Germline V CDR1 and CDR2: SGHRS, YFSETQ. CDR3 length: 15 residues. The CDR3 region is CASSGGDRVYTEAFF. In DNA, the CDR3 is TGCGCCAGCAGCGGGGGAGACAGGGTTTACACTGAAGCTTTCTTT. Based on the CDR3 plus reference TRBV5-1 and TRBJ1-1, the full variable domain is KAGVTQTPRYLIKTRGQQVTLSCSPISGHRSVSWYQQTPGQGLQFLFEYFSETQRNKGNFPGRFSGRQFSNSRSEMNVSTLELGDSALYLCASSGGDRVYTEAFFGQGTRLTVV.

The rearrangement joins TRBV29-1 to TRBJ2-2; D perhaps matches TRBD1 (6 bases). V lost 7 bases to trimming and J lost 4 bases, with 16 bases between them. Germline CDR1 reads SQVTM; CDR2 reads ANQGSEA. This CDR3 has 14 residues. CDR3 sequence (DNA): TGCAGCGCTACTCGGACAGCAGGCACCGGGGAGCTGTTTTTT. Its translation: CSATRTAGTGELFF.

The V call is TRBV7-6, the J call TRBJ1-5, with no clear D. The CDR3 runs 15 residues. V was trimmed by 4 bases and J by 3 bases, leaving 13 bases between them. From germline, CDR1 is SGHVS and CDR2 FNYEAQ. The DNA for the CDR3 is TGTGCCAGCAGCTCCCTGGCAGGCTCCAATCAGCCCCAGCATTTT. Translating it yields CASSSLAGSNQPQHF.

This sequence joins TRBV29-1 and TRBJ1-2, with TRBD1 matching over 9 bases. This CDR3 region has 15 residues. V dropped 3 bases and J dropped 6; count of bases not matched to a gene: 11. The germline V gene has CDR1 SQVTM and CDR2 ANQGSEA. Here the CDR3 DNA reads TGCAGCGTTGAGGGGGACAGGGTGGTTTTGAATGGCTACACCTTC. The encoded protein is CSVEGDRVVLNGYTF.

In this sample, this clone turned up once. The chain couples TRBV14 to TRBJ2-3, with 12 bases matching TRBD2. CDR1 and CDR2 from the germline V gene are SGHDN and FVKESK. Unmatched junction bases numbered 5, after V lost 6 bases and J lost 1 base. CDR3 length equals 16 residues. CDR3 region: CASSPRLAGGTDTQYF. The CDR3, as DNA: TGTGCCAGCAGTCCGAGACTAGCGGGGGGCACAGATACGCAGTATTTT. Full variable domain (remainder filled in from reference TRBV14 and TRBJ2-3): EAGVTQFPSHSVIEKGQTVTLRCDPISGHDNLYWYRRVMGKEIKFLLHFVKESKQDESGMPNNRFLAERTGGTYSTLKVQPAELEDSGVYFCASSPRLAGGTDTQYFGPGTRLTVL.

The chain couples TRBV28 to TRBJ2-3, with TRBD2 identical over 9 bases. There are 14 residues in the CDR3. V lost 10 bases, J lost 6 bases, and 11 bases stayed unmatched. The germline gives CDR1 MDHEN, CDR2 SYDVKM. This CDR3 is CATKRAGGPDTQYF. The CDR3 bases are TGTGCCACTAAAAGGGCGGGGGGGCCTGATACGCAGTATTTT.

There are a few counts of this clone. J is TRBJ2-5 and V is TRBV7-9; maybe TRBD1 (6 bases). The V gene lost 2 bases and the J gene lost 0 bases, with 7 bases spanning the gap. The V gene's germline CDR1 is SEHNR and CDR2 FQNEAQ (reference sequence). This CDR3 contains 14 residues. CDR3 sequence: CASSLRTDQETQYF. The CDR3 DNA is TGTGCCAGCAGCTTAAGGACAGACCAAGAGACCCAGTACTTC.